These 28 T cell receptor beta chains share one sample of origin, sequenced in a study of PD-1 blockade in classical Hodgkin lymphoma. The repertoire was sequenced with immunoSEQ multiplex PCR; TCRdb's copy has only in-frame clones and lacks some. The sample gives about 7,100 clones, 70% to 80% of which show up once; about 60% is in the top ten. All trial patients relapsed after autologous stem cell transplantation. Source: peripheral blood mononuclear cells (PBMCs), taken at baseline. The receptors here all came from a human donor with classical Hodgkin lymphoma.

The chain combines TRBV7-2 with TRBJ2-2; D uncertain. The V gene's germline CDR1 is SGHTA and CDR2 FQGNSA. The CDR3 covers 17 residues. V dropped 6 bases and J dropped 4 bases, with 21 bases sitting between them. Here the CDR3 reads CASSLVRSGSGTGELFF. DNA for the CDR3: TGTGCCAGCAGTTTGGTGAGGTCTGGGTCGGGCACCGGGGAGCTGTTTTTT.

The genes are TRBV19 and TRBJ2-2; no reliable D call. This CDR3 is 14 amino acids long. Trimming shortened V by 3 bases and J by 6 bases, and 11 bases separated the two germline ends. The germline V gene has CDR1 LNHDA and CDR2 SQIVND (reference sequence). The CDR3 coding sequence is TGTGCCAGTAGTATCTCCAGATCTTCCGGGGAGCTGTTTTTT. Residues: CASSISRSSGELFF.

This rearrangement joins TRBV7-2 to TRBJ1-3; tentative D call: TRBD1 (6 bases). Per the germline V gene, CDR1 is SGHTA and CDR2 is FQGNSA. The V gene lost 1 base and the J gene lost 4 bases, with 11 bases spanning the gap. CDR3 length: 15 amino acids. CDR3 nucleotides: TGTGCCAGCAGCTTAGTGGGGGGCGACGGAAACACCATATATTTT. It codes for CASSLVGGDGNTIYF.

This rearrangement joins TRBV4-1 to TRBJ1-5; D is uncertain. Trimming took 1 base from V and 0 from J, leaving 4 bases between them. This CDR3 comprises 14 residues. Germline V gene sequence: CDR1 MGHRA, CDR2 YSYEKL. The CDR3 DNA sequence: TGCGCCAGCAGCCAAGCGTCTAGCAATCAGCCCCAGCATTTT. Its translation: CASSQASSNQPQHF.

The chain has TRBV7-7 and TRBJ2-5; weak D call: TRBD1 (6 bases). CDR1 is SSHAT and CDR2 is FNYEAQ in the germline V gene (reference sequence). This CDR3 is built from 14 residues. V lost 5 bases and J lost 2, with 12 bases in between. CDR3 amino acids: CASSRAGQQETQYF. CDR3 sequence (DNA): TGTGCCAGCAGCCGGGCTGGACAGCAAGAGACCCAGTACTTC.

The chain uses TRBV2 and TRBJ2-5; TRBD2 agrees at 7 bases. Germline V CDR1 and CDR2: SNHLY, FYNNEI. The CDR3 spans 15 residues. Trimming at V came to 9 bases and at J to 1 base, leaving 11 bases not matched to a gene. DNA of the CDR3: TGTGCCAGGTGGACTAGTAAGGTGGTCCAAGAGACCCAGTACTTC. Protein sequence: CARWTSKVVQETQYF.

This rearrangement joins TRBV27 to TRBJ1-1, with D uncertain. This CDR3 has 13 residues. The V end lost 4 bases, the J end lost 3 bases, and 9 bases lay between the germline ends. Germline V CDR1 and CDR2: MNHEY, SMNVEV (reference sequence). The CDR3 region has the DNA TGTGCCAGCAGTTGGGGTTTTGACACTGAAGCTTTCTTT. As protein: CASSWGFDTEAFF.

The sample holds a few counts of this clone. V gene TRBV4-3 combines with J gene TRBJ2-2; a possible D gene is TRBD2 (5 bases). The CDR3 contains 18 residues. V lost 1 base to trimming and J lost 3 bases, with 18 bases between them. CDR1 and CDR2 from the germline V gene are LGHNA and YSLEER. This CDR3 is CASSQVMFPGSYTGELFF. Here the CDR3 DNA reads TGCGCCAGCAGCCAAGTCATGTTCCCGGGGAGTTACACCGGGGAGCTGTTTTTT.

The rearrangement uses TRBV7-2 and TRBJ1-5, with 7 positions matching TRBD1. The CDR3 runs 14 residues. Trimming at V came to 2 bases and at J to 5 bases, leaving 3 bases not matched to a gene. Germline V CDR1 and CDR2: SGHTA, FQGNSA. CDR3 sequence (DNA): TGTGCCAGCAGCTTACAGGGGGGGGATCAGCCCCAGCATTTT. Its protein is CASSLQGGDQPQHF.

The chain links TRBV5-1 to TRBJ1-3; 7 nucleotides line up with TRBD1. Germline V CDR1 and CDR2: SGHRS, YFSETQ. The CDR3 is 14 residues long. V dropped 3 bases and J dropped 4; count of bases not matched to a gene: 4. CDR3 coding DNA: TGCGCCAGCAGCTCAGGGACAGACGGAAACACCATATATTTT. This translates into CASSSGTDGNTIYF.

This chain uses TRBV10-3 with TRBJ2-7; D not certain. The CDR3 contains 11 residues. Trimming shortened V by 11 bases and J by 4 bases, and 12 bases separated the two germline ends. Germline CDR1 and CDR2: ENHRY and SYGVKD. CDR3 DNA sequence: TGTGCCCCTTCGGTGGAGTACGAGCAGTACTTC. It specifies CAPSVEYEQYF.

The chain has TRBV6-5 and TRBJ2-3; TRBD2 matches at 7 bases. V gave up 6 bases and J gave up 4 bases; unmatched junction bases: 10. This CDR3 is 15 amino acids long. Germline V gives CDR1 MNHEY, CDR2 SVGAGI. This CDR3 reads CASRNEREDSDTQYF. The CDR3 DNA reads TGTGCCAGCAGAAACGAGCGGGAAGATTCAGATACGCAGTATTTT.

J is TRBJ2-2 and V is TRBV11-3; 8 bases line up with TRBD2. The CDR3 is 17 amino acids. Germline lookup yields CDR1 SGHNT and CDR2 YENEEA. J was trimmed by 3 bases and V by 5 bases; bases with no gene match: 11. The CDR3 spells CASSPGGGGGHTGELFF. The CDR3 DNA follows: TGTGCCAGCAGCCCGGGAGGGGGGGGCGGGCACACCGGGGAGCTGTTTTTT.

The sample holds one count of this clone. This chain connects TRBV5-6 to TRBJ2-7; D not resolved. CDR3 length equals 14 residues. Germline lookup yields CDR1 SGHDT and CDR2 YYEEEE. The V end lost 1 base, the J end lost 2 bases, and 10 bases lay between the germline ends. CDR3 coding DNA: TGTGCCAGCAGCTTGACGTCAGAGACCTACGAGCAGTACTTC. It is translated as CASSLTSETYEQYF.

The chain joins TRBV7-3 to TRBJ2-1, with D unresolved. This CDR3 comprises 15 residues. The germline V gene has CDR1 SGHTA and CDR2 FQGTGA. Trimming shortened V by 3 bases and J by 4 bases, and 13 bases separated the two germline ends. The CDR3 spells CASSLISAVYNEQFF. For the CDR3, the DNA is TGTGCCAGCAGCTTGATCTCGGCAGTGTACAATGAGCAGTTCTTC.

The rearrangement joins TRBV6-6 to TRBJ1-1; the match to TRBD1 covers 8 bases. The germline V gene encodes CDR1 MNHNY and CDR2 SVGAGI (reference sequence). The CDR3 runs 14 residues. After removal of 7 bases from V and 1 base from J, the junction contained 5 bases not matched to a gene. The CDR3 DNA reads as TGTGCCAGCACCAAGGGACAGGCGAACACTGAAGCTTTCTTT. Translating it yields CASTKGQANTEAFF.

The chain links TRBV4-1 to TRBJ2-7; the D call may be TRBD1 or TRBD2 (5 bases each). Germline assignment: CDR1 MGHRA and CDR2 YSYEKL. CDR3 length equals 15 residues. V was cut by 1 base and J by 3 bases, with 13 bases left in between. The CDR3 bases are TGCGCCAGCAGCCAAGGAAGGGGAGCGGACTACGAGCAGTACTTC. Protein: CASSQGRGADYEQYF.

This chain uses TRBV7-2 with TRBJ2-1; 12 bases agree with TRBD2. Trimming at V came to 5 bases and at J to 6 bases, leaving 8 bases not matched to a gene. The CDR3 contains 16 residues. Per germline, CDR1 SGHTA and CDR2 FQGNSA. CDR3 DNA sequence: TGTGCCAGCAGCAACGAAAGACTAGCGGGAGCCAATGAGCAGTTCTTC. Translation gives CASSNERLAGANEQFF.

This clone was detected a few times. The rearrangement uses TRBV29-1 and TRBJ2-1; D gene ambiguous. The germline CDR1 and CDR2 sequences are SQVTM and ANQGSEA. CDR3 size: 17 residues. The V end was cut by 0 bases, the J end by 0 bases, with 15 bases between. The DNA for the CDR3 is TGCAGCGTTGAAGAAGGGCTTTCTTTGAGCTCCTACAATGAGCAGTTCTTC. This codes for CSVEEGLSLSSYNEQFF.

The chain has TRBV9 and TRBJ2-5; 7 bases fit TRBD2. The V segment lost 0 bases and the J segment 4 bases; nucleotides outside the gene matches: 3. Looked up from germline, CDR1 is SGDLS and CDR2 is YYNGEE. The CDR3 is 14 amino acids. The CDR3 DNA follows: TGTGCCAGCAGCGTAGGACTAGCACCAGAGACCCAGTACTTC. Translated, it gives CASSVGLAPETQYF. The full variable domain, its missing parts supplied by reference TRBV9 and TRBJ2-5, is DSGVTQTPKHLITATGQRVTLRCSPRSGDLSVYWYQQSLDQGLQFLIQYYNGEERAKGNILERFSAQQFPDLHSELNLSSLELGDSALYFCASSVGLAPETQYFGPGTRLLVL.

The J gene is TRBJ2-3, the V gene TRBV9, with D perhaps matching TRBD2 (5 bases). The V gene lost 0 bases and the J gene lost 2 bases, with 10 bases spanning the gap. The CDR3 is made up of 15 amino acids. CDR1 and CDR2 from the germline V gene are SGDLS and YYNGEE. The CDR3 DNA reads as TGTGCCAGCAGCGTAGCGGGCGGACTCACAGATACGCAGTATTTT. This encodes CASSVAGGLTDTQYF.

This chain connects TRBV15 to TRBJ2-1; the D gene is possibly TRBD2 (5 bases). The CDR3 spans 14 residues. V gave up 0 bases and J gave up 3 bases, with 6 bases separating them. The germline V gene has CDR1 LNHNV and CDR2 YYDKDF (reference sequence). The CDR3 bases are TGTGCCACCAGCAGAGAGAGGGTCTACAATGAGCAGTTCTTC. Amino acid sequence: CATSRERVYNEQFF.

The rearrangement uses TRBV5-6 and TRBJ1-2; TRBD1 might be the D (5 bases). The germline V gene encodes CDR1 SGHDT and CDR2 YYEEEE. V gave up 2 bases and J gave up 3 bases, with 17 bases separating them. The CDR3 is 16 residues long. The CDR3 loop reads CASSLAGPRGDYGYTF. In DNA, the CDR3 is TGTGCCAGCAGCTTAGCGGGACCACGGGGAGACTATGGCTACACCTTC.

V usage is TRBV6-5 and J usage is TRBJ1-4; D is undetermined. Between the trimmed V and J ends, which lost 6 bases and 0 bases, there was a span of 11 bases. This CDR3 has 15 amino acids. CDR1 is MNHEY and CDR2 is SVGAGI in the germline V gene. The DNA for the CDR3 is TGTGCCAGCAGCCCCCGGGCTTCAACTAATGAAAAACTGTTTTTT. Its protein is CASSPRASTNEKLFF.

The rearrangement links TRBV9 to TRBJ2-7; D gene unclear. This CDR3 contains 14 residues. Germline CDR1 and CDR2: SGDLS and YYNGEE. The V and J ends lost 0 bases and 0 bases respectively, with 7 bases between them. The CDR3 nucleotides read TGTGCCAGCAGCGTAGGTCGGTTCTCCTACGAGCAGTACTTC. Its protein product is CASSVGRFSYEQYF.

V and J are TRBV15 and TRBJ1-1; possible D gene TRBD1, 5 bases. V gave up 3 bases and J gave up 8 bases, with 7 bases separating them. The CDR3 totals 11 residues. Germline CDR1 and CDR2: LNHNV and YYDKDF (reference sequence). In nucleotides, the CDR3 is TGTGCCACCAGCAGGCGGACAGAAGCTTTCTTT. Translated, it gives CATSRRTEAFF. Full variable domain (outside the CDR3, taken from reference TRBV15 and TRBJ1-1): DAMVIQNPRYQVTQFGKPVTLSCSQTLNHNVMYWYQQKSSQAPKLLFHYYDKDFNNEADTPDNFQSRRPNTSFCFLDIRSPGLGDTAMYLCATSRRTEAFFGQGTRLTVV.

The chain links TRBV25-1 to TRBJ1-2; D may be TRBD1 (5 bases). The CDR3 runs 12 residues. Germline CDR1 reads MGHDK; CDR2 reads SYGVNS. Trimming cost V 6 bases and J 4 bases, with 9 bases left between them. The CDR3 region is CASSTDIYGYTF. CDR3 DNA: TGTGCCAGCAGCACGGACATCTATGGCTACACCTTC.

The chain combines TRBV2 with TRBJ2-7; 8 bases fit TRBD2. The junction had 9 bases not matched to a gene; V was cut back by 8 bases and J by 3 bases. CDR3 length equals 14 residues. CDR1 is SNHLY and CDR2 is FYNNEI in the germline V gene. The CDR3 region has the DNA TGTGCCAGCTTTACGGGGGGGTCTTACTACGAGCAGTACTTC. It is translated as CASFTGGSYYEQYF.